This T cell receptor (beta chain) appears in the sequencing data of a study of blood T cell repertoires in COVID-19. The CDR3 totals 17 residues. CDR1 and CDR2 (germline): SGDLS, YYNGEE. With V trimmed by 0 bases and J by 2 bases, 4 bases remained unmatched. TCRdb keeps only in-frame clones here, not all; method: immunoSEQ multiplex PCR. The sample yields around 380,000 clones, 87% seen once. The clonotype originates from a young man who had recovered from COVID-19. The chain has TRBV9 and TRBJ2-4; 11 bases agree with TRBD2. The sequencing sample was made of PBMCs or T cells enriched from blood (not recorded which). CDR3 in DNA: TGTGCCAGCAGCGTAGATAGCGGGGGGGCCTCCAAAAACATTCAGTACTTC. Amino acids: CASSVDSGGASKNIQYF.